This T cell receptor beta chain was retrieved from a study of beta chain features in type 1 diabetes. General observations from the study: Patients showed naive, central memory and Treg TCRB repertoires that appeared more similar than those of healthy donors. Moderate but significant shortening of TCRB CDR3s was recorded in all four CD4+ subsets from Type 1 diabetes patients.

J gave up 1 base and V 6 bases, and 5 bases lay outside the gene matches. CDR1 is SQVTM, CDR2 ANQGSEA, per germline. The CDR3 loop spans 13 amino acids. This clone turned up a few times. Its antigen is not known. Every bit of the isolated RNA underwent reverse transcription, so sequencing read expressed TCRB transcripts. Roughly 3.5 million reads per sample were averaged for naive, central memory and regulatory samples. Generated by immunoSEQ multiplex PCR, the TCRdb table keeps only in-frame clones and is missing some. Among fewer than 900,000 clones listed, 15% to 20% were seen once. The sequenced material came from naive CD4+ T cells from blood. This chain joins TRBV29-1 and TRBJ2-7; 8 positions match TRBD1. The TCR was taken from a woman younger than 30 in good health. The CDR3 DNA reads TGCAGCGTAGGGGACAGGCGATCCTACGAGCAGTACTTC. Amino acids: CSVGDRRSYEQYF.